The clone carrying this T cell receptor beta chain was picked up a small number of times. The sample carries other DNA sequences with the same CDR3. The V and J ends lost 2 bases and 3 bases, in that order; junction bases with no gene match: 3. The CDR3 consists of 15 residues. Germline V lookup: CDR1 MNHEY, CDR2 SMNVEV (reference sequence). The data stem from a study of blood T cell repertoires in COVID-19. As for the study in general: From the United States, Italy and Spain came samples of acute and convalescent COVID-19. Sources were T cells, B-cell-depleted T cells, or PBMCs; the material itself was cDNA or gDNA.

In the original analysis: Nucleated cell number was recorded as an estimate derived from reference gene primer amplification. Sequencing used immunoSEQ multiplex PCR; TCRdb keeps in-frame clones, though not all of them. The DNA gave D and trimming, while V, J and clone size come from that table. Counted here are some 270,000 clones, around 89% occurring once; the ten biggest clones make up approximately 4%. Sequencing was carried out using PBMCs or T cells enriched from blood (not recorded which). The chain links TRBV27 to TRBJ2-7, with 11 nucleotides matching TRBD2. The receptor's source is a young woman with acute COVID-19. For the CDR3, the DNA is TGTGCCAGCAGTTTAAATAGCGGGAGGGACTACGAGCAGTACTTC. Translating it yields CASSLNSGRDYEQYF.